These 5 T cell receptor beta chains share one sample of origin, sequenced in a study of coeliac disease. Clones were read by immunoSEQ multiplex PCR, and TCRdb kept only the in-frame ones, dropping some. The table lists approximately 5,700 clones, less than 75% of them singletons. Sequencing used lymphocytes from the gut lamina propria. The receptor source for this set is a man between 65 and 80 years old with active celiac disease.

The chain employs TRBV19 and TRBJ1-5; tentatively, D is TRBD1 (5 bases). This CDR3 is built from 14 residues. Germline lookup yields CDR1 LNHDA and CDR2 SQIVND (reference sequence). Trimming left V 5 bases short and J 5 bases short, with 13 bases between. In nucleotides, the CDR3 is TGTGCCAGTAGTCCGCGACAGAGCTATCAGCCCCAGCATTTT. Translation gives CASSPRQSYQPQHF.

The rearrangement uses TRBV6-1 and TRBJ1-2; 8 bases match TRBD1. The ends lost 3 bases at V and 4 bases at J; junction bases unmatched: 10. The CDR3 length is 16 residues. CDR1 is MNHNS, CDR2 SASEGT, per germline. DNA of the CDR3: TGTGCCAGCAGTGACCCGGACAGGGTCGGTGTCTATGGCTACACCTTC. It specifies CASSDPDRVGVYGYTF.

This rearrangement joins TRBV30 to TRBJ2-7, with TRBD2 identical over 7 bases. V was clipped by 7 bases and J by 3 bases; unmatched bases: 12. CDR1 is GTSNPN, CDR2 SVGIG, per germline (reference sequence). The CDR3 sequence is 14 residues long. The CDR3 is CALLASGSHYEQYF. The CDR3 coding sequence is TGTGCCTTACTAGCGAGTGGATCCCACTACGAGCAGTACTTC.

This chain connects TRBV4-1 to TRBJ2-7; 13 positions match TRBD2. V lost 4 bases and J lost 7; bases outside the gene matches: 10. Germline V gene sequence: CDR1 MGHRA, CDR2 YSYEKL. The CDR3 has 16 residues. CDR3 in amino acids: CASSPQGLAGVWEQYF. CDR3 in DNA: TGCGCCAGCAGCCCTCAAGGACTAGCGGGAGTGTGGGAGCAGTACTTC.

The chain carries TRBV7-3 and TRBJ1-1; TRBD1 matches at 9 bases. CDR1 SGHTA and CDR2 FQGTGA come from the germline V gene. This CDR3 comprises 14 residues. Unmatched junction bases numbered 7, after V lost 4 bases and J lost 7 bases. CDR3 sequence: CASSSNRGQGEAFF. CDR3 DNA sequence: TGTGCCAGCAGCTCTAACAGGGGGCAGGGTGAAGCTTTCTTT.